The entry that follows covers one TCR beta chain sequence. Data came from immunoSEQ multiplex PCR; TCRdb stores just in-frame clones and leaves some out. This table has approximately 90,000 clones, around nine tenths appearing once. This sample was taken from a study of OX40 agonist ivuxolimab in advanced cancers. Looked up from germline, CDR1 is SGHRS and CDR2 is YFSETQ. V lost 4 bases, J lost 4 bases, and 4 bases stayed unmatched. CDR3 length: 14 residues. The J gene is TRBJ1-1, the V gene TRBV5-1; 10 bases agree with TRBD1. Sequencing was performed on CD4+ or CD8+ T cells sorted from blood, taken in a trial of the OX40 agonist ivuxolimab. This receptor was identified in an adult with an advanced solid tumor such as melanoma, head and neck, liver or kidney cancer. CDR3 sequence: CASSDGTGVTEAFF. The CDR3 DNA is TGCGCCAGCAGCGATGGGACAGGGGTCACTGAAGCTTTCTTT. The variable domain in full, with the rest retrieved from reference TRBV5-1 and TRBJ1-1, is KAGVTQTPRYLIKTRGQQVTLSCSPISGHRSVSWYQQTPGQGLQFLFEYFSETQRNKGNFPGRFSGRQFSNSRSEMNVSTLELGDSALYLCASSDGTGVTEAFFGQGTRLTVV.